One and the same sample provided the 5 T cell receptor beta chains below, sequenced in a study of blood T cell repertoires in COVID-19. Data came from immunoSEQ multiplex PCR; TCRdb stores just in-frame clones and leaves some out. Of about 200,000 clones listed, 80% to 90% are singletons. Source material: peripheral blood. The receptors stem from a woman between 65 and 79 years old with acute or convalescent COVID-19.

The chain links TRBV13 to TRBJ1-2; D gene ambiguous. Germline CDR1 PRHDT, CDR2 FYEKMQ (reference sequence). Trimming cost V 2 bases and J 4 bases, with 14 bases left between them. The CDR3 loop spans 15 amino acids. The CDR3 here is CASSLPVRETYGYTF. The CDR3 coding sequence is TGTGCCAGCAGCTTACCTGTACGGGAGACCTATGGCTACACCTTC.

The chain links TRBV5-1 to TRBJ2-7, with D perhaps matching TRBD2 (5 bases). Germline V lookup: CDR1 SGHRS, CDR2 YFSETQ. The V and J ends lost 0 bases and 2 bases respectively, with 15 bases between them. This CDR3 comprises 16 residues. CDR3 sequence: CASSLAGAALTYEQYF. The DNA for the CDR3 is TGCGCCAGCAGCTTGGCCGGAGCGGCACTAACCTACGAGCAGTACTTC.

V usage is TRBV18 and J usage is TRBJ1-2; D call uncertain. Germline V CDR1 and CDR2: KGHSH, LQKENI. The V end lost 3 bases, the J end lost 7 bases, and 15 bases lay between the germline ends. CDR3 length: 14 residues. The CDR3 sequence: CASSPLRGEGGYTF. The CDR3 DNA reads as TGTGCCAGCTCACCCTTGCGGGGAGAAGGTGGCTACACCTTC.

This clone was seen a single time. CDR3 coding DNA: TGTGCCACCAGTGAGACTGGGAGGTCTAGCAATCAGCCCCAGCATTTT. Its translation is CATSETGRSSNQPQHF. This rearrangement joins TRBV24-1 to TRBJ1-5; D unclear. Trimming removed 4 bases from V and 0 bases from J, with 12 bases in between. The CDR3 extends over 16 amino acids. CDR1 KGHDR and CDR2 SFDVKD come from the germline V gene.

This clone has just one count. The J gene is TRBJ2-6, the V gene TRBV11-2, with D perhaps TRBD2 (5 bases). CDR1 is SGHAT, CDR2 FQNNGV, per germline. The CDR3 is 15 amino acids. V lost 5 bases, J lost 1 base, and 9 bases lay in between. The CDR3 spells CASSITRSGANVLTF. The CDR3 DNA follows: TGTGCCAGCAGCATTACTAGATCTGGGGCCAACGTCCTGACTTTC.